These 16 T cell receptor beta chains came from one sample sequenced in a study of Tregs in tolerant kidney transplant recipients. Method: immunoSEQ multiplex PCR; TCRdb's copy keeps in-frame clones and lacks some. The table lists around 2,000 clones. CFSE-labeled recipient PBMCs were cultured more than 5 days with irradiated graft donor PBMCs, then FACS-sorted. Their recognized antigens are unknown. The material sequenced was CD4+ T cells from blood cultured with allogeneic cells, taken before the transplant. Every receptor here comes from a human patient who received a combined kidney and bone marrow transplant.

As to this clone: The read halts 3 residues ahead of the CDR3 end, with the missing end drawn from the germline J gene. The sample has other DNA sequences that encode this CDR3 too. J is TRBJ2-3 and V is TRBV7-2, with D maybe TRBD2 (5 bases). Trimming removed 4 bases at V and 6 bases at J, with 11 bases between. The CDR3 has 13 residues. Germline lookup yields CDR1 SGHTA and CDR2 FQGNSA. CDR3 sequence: CASSSVSADTQYF. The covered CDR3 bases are TGTGCCAGCAGCTCCGTTAGCGCGGATACG. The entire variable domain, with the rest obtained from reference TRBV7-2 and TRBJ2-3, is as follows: GAGVSQSPSNKVTEKGKDVELRCDPISGHTALYWYRQSLGQGLEFLIYFQGNSAPDKSGLPSDRFSAERTGGSVSTLTIQRTQQEDSAVYLCASSSVSADTQYFGPGTRLTVL.

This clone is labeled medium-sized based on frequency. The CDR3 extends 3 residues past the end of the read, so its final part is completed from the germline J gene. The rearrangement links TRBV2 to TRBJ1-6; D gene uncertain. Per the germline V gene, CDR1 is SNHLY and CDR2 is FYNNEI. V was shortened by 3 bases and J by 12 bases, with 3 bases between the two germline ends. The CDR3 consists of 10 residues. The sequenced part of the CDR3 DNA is TGTGCCAGCAGTGAGCGACCC. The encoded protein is CASSERP. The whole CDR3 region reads CASSERPLHF.

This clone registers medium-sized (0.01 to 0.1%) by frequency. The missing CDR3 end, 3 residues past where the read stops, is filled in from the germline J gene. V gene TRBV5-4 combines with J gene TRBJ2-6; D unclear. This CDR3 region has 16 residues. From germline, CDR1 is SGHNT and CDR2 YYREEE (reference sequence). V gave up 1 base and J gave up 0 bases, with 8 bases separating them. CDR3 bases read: TGTGCCAGCAGCTTGCTGGTCAGCTCTGGGGCCAACGTC. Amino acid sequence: CASSLLVSSGANV. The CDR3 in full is CASSLLVSSGANVLTF. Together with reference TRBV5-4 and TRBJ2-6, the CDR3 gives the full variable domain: ETGVTQSPTHLIKTRGQQVTLRCSSQSGHNTVSWYQQALGQGPQFIFQYYREEENGRGNFPPRFSGLQFPNYSSELNVNALELDDSALYLCASSLLVSSGANVLTFGAGSRLTVL.

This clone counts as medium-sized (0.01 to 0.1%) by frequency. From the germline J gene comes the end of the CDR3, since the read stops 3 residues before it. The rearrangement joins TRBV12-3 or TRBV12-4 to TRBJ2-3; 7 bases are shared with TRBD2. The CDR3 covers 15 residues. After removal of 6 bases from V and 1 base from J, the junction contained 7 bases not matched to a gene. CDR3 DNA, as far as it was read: TGTGCCAGCAGCTCGGGCGGGAGCCGCACAGATACG. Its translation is CASSSGGSRTDT. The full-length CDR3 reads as CASSSGGSRTDTQYF.

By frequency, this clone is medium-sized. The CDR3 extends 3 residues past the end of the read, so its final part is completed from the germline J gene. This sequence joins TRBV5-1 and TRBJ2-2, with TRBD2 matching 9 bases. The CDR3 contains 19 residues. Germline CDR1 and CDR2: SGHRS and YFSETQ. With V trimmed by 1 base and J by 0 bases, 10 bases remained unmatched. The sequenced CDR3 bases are TGCGCCAGCAGCTTGCGGCCTAGCGGGGTCAGTGCGAACACCGGGGAG. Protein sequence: CASSLRPSGVSANTGE. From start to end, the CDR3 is CASSLRPSGVSANTGELFF.

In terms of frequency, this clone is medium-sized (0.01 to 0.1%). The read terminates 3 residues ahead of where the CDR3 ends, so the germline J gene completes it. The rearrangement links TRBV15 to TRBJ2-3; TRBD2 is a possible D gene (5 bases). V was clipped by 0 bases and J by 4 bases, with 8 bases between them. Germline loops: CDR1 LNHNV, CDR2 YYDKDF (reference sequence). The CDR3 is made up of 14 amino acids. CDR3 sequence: CATSRDQRSDTQYF. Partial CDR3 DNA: TGTGCCACCAGCAGAGATCAGCGGTCAGATACG.

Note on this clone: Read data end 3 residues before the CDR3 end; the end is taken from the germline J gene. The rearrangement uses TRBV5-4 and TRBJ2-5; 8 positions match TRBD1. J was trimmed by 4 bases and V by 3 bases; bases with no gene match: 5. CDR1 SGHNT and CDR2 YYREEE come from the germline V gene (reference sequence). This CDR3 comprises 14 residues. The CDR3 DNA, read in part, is TGTGCCAGCAGCTCGGACAGGGCGTCAGAGACC. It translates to CASSSDRASET. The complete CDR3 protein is CASSSDRASETQYF.

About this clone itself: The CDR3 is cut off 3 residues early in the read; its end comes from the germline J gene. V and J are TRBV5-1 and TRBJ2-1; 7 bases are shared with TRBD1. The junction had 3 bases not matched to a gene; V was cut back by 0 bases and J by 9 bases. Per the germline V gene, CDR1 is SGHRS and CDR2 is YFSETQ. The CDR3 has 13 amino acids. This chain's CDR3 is CASSLEGAGEQFF. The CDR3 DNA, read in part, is TGCGCCAGCAGCTTGGAGGGGGCCGGTGAG.

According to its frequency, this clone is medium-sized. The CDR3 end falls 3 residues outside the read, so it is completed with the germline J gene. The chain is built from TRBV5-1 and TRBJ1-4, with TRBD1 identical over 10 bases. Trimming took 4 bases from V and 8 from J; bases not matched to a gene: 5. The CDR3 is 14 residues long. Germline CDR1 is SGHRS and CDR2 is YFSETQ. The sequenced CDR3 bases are TGCGCCAGCAGCCAGGGACAGGGGCACGAAAAA. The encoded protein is CASSQGQGHEK. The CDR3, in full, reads CASSQGQGHEKLFF.

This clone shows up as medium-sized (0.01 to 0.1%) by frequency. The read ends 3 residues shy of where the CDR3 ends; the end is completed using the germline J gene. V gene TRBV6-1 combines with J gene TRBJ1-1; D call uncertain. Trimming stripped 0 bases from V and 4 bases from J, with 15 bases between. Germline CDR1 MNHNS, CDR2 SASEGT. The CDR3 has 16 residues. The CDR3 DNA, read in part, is TGTGCCAGCAGTGAAGCCCTCCAGGTCGAGAGCACTGAA. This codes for CASSEALQVESTE. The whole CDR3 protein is CASSEALQVESTEAFF.

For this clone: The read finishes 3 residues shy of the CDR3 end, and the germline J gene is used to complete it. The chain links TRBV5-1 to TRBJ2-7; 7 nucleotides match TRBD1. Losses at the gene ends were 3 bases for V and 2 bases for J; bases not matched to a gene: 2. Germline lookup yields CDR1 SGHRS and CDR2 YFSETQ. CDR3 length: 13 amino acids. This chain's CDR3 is CASSWGTAYEQYF. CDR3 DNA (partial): TGCGCCAGCAGCTGGGGGACAGCCTACGAG.

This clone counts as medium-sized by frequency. The part of the CDR3 DNA that was read is TGTGCCAGTAGCCTACAGGGAAACACC. Translation gives CASSLQGNT. In full, the CDR3 reads CASSLQGNTIYF. The gene calls are TRBV19 and TRBJ1-3; D gene ambiguous. The read halts 3 residues ahead of the CDR3 end, with the missing end drawn from the germline J gene. In germline, CDR1 is LNHDA, CDR2 SQIVND (reference sequence). The CDR3 runs to 12 residues. Trimming left V 6 bases short and J 4 bases short, with 7 bases between.

The sequenced part of the CDR3 DNA is TGTGCCAGCAGTTTCGACTTCGATTCACCC. Amino acid sequence: CASSFDFDSP. The CDR3, in full, reads CASSFDFDSPLHF. The rearrangement joins TRBV2 to TRBJ1-6; D is unclear. Sequencing ends 3 residues short of the CDR3 end; the germline J gene provides the rest. The V end lost 5 bases, the J end lost 8 bases, and 10 bases lay between the germline ends. In germline, CDR1 is SNHLY, CDR2 FYNNEI. The CDR3 extends over 13 amino acids.

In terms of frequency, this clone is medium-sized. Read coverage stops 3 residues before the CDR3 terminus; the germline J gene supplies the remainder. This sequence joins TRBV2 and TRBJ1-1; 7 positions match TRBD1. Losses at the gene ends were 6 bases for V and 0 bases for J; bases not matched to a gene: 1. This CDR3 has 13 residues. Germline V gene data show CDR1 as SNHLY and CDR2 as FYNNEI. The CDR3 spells CASRDRLNTEAFF. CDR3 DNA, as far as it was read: TGTGCCAGCAGGGACAGGTTGAACACTGAA.

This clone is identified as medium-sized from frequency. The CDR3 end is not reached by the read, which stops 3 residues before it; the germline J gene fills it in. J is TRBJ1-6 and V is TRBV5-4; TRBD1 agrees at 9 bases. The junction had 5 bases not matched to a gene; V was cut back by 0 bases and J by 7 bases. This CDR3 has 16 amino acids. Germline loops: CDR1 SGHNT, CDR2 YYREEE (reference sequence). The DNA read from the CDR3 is TGTGCCAGCAGCTTGGTGGGACAGGGATCGAATTCACCC. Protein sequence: CASSLVGQGSNSP. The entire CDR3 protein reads CASSLVGQGSNSPLHF.

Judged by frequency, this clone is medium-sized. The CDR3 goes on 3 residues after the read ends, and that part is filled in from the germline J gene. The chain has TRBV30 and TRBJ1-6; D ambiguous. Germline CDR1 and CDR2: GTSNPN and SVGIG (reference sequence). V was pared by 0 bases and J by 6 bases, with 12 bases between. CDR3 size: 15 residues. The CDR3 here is CAWSVLVAGNSPLHF. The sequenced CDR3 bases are TGTGCCTGGAGTGTACTTGTGGCGGGTAATTCACCC.